The following is a T cell receptor beta chain sequence with its context. Data came from immunoSEQ multiplex PCR; TCRdb stores just in-frame clones and leaves some out. Found here are about 97,000 clones, around nine tenths of them singletons; the top ten hold less than 3.5%. The record originates from a study of T cell responses to AZD1222 COVID-19 vaccine. The sequenced sample was peripheral blood, obtained on day 0 of AZD1222 vaccination. The TCR was taken from an adult in good health.

The CDR3 DNA reads as TGTGCCACCAGCAGATCTCCCACCCGAAACACCATATATTTT. Protein: CATSRSPTRNTIYF. This chain connects TRBV15 to TRBJ1-3; D is ambiguous. V lost 2 bases, J lost 5 bases, and 10 bases lay in between. Germline V CDR1 and CDR2: LNHNV, YYDKDF (reference sequence). This CDR3 is 14 amino acids long.